The 30 T cell receptor beta chains reported below all come from one sample, sequenced in a study of T cell repertoires in cytomegalovirus infection. Each CDR3 protein gets one entry after TCRdb re-called the reads with MiXCR. This table has about 360,000 distinct CDR3 sequences, over 15% appearing once. Sequencing was performed on PBMCs. The origin of the receptors is a human donor in good health (CMV status not recorded). Some clones in this sample may be carry-over from other donors' samples.

Of note for this clonotype: The junction shows a germline mismatch at one end, possibly a read error. J is TRBJ2-1 and V is TRBV11-2, with unresolved D. The CDR3 is made up of 15 amino acids. The germline V gene has CDR1 SGHAT and CDR2 FQNNGV. The CDR3 protein is CASSYFASSSNEQFF. CDR3 bases: TGTGCCAGCAGCTATTTCGCATCATCCTCCAATGAGCAGTTCTTC.

This clonotype has just a few counts. The chain joins TRBV7-2 to TRBJ1-4; D might be TRBD1 (5 bases). The CDR3 covers 17 residues. Germline values: CDR1 SGHTA, CDR2 FQGNSA. V was pared by 2 bases and J by 8 bases, with 21 bases between. The CDR3 DNA reads as TGTGCCAGCAGCTTAAGATCCGGGGCAGCGAGGAACGAAAAACTGTTTTTT. Protein product: CASSLRSGAARNEKLFF.

This clonotype was recorded many times. This chain links TRBV7-2 with TRBJ1-6; tentatively, D is TRBD1 (5 bases). V was clipped by 5 bases and J by 5 bases, with 16 bases between them. Germline CDR1 and CDR2: SGHTA and FQGNSA. The CDR3 contains 16 residues. CDR3 loop: CASSPRDGLNNSPLHF. CDR3 in DNA: TGTGCCAGCAGCCCTAGGGACGGACTAAATAATTCACCCCTCCACTTT.

The V call is TRBV7-9, the J call TRBJ2-6; D gene uncertain. The CDR3 has 16 residues. The V end lost 0 bases, the J end lost 9 bases, and 15 bases lay between the germline ends. CDR1 is SEHNR and CDR2 is FQNEAQ in the germline V gene (reference sequence). CDR3 sequence (DNA): TGTGCCAGCAGCTTAGCCCCACCACGACAAGACAACGTCCTGACTTTC. Its protein product is CASSLAPPRQDNVLTF.

This clonotype was picked up a small number of times. The chain carries TRBV28 and TRBJ2-7, with D possibly being TRBD1 (6 bases). CDR3 size: 16 residues. The V end lost 6 bases, the J end lost 4 bases, and 22 bases lay between the germline ends. In germline, CDR1 is MDHEN, CDR2 SYDVKM. This CDR3 reads CASRPRGSRGFYEQYF. CDR3 coding DNA: TGTGCCAGCAGGCCTAGGGGGTCAAGAGGGTTTTACGAGCAGTACTTC.

This clonotype was seen repeatedly, ten times or more. This chain uses TRBV5-6 with TRBJ2-5; D perhaps matches TRBD1 (6 bases). CDR3 length: 14 residues. Germline CDR1 and CDR2: SGHDT and YYEEEE. Trimming took 4 bases from V and 1 from J, leaving 11 bases between them. The CDR3 sequence: CASSAGQLQETQYF. CDR3 in DNA: TGTGCCAGCAGCGCCGGACAGCTCCAAGAGACCCAGTACTTC.

This clonotype is a singleton in its sample. J is TRBJ2-7 and V is TRBV6-2 or TRBV6-3; 7 nucleotides match TRBD2. Trimming cost V 10 bases and J 3 bases; bases outside gene matches: 21. The CDR3 covers 17 residues. The germline V gene encodes CDR1 MNHEY and CDR2 SVGEGT. The CDR3 loop reads CATLPSGRWVGSYEQYF. CDR3 DNA sequence: TGTGCCACTCTCCCTAGCGGCCGCTGGGTTGGGAGCTACGAGCAGTACTTC.

In this sample, this clonotype turned up many times. The rearrangement links TRBV6-2 or TRBV6-3 to TRBJ2-1, with 13 bases identical to TRBD2. CDR1 is MNHEY and CDR2 is SVGEGT in the germline V gene. The junction had 9 bases not matched to a gene; V was cut back by 2 bases and J by 8 bases. The CDR3 is made up of 17 amino acids. The CDR3 DNA reads as TGTGCCAGCAGTTACACCGGGACTAGCGGGAACGCCGATGAGCAGTTCTTC. It translates to CASSYTGTSGNADEQFF.

This clonotype was recorded many times. The chain has TRBV7-8 and TRBJ1-3; tentative D call: TRBD1 (5 bases). The germline gives CDR1 SGHVS, CDR2 FQNEAQ. Trimming removed 1 base from V and 2 bases from J, with 12 bases in between. CDR3 length: 16 residues. The CDR3 region is CASSLVRDGTGNTIYF. CDR3 DNA sequence: TGTGCCAGCAGCTTAGTCCGGGACGGGACTGGAAACACCATATATTTT. Variable domain in full (rest from reference TRBV7-8 and TRBJ1-3): GAGVSQSPRYKVAKRGQDVALRCDPISGHVSLFWYQQALGQGPEFLTYFQNEAQLDKSGLPSDRFFAERPEGSVSTLKIQRTQQEDSAVYLCASSLVRDGTGNTIYFGEGSWLTVV.

In its sample, this clonotype was seen a few times. The J gene is TRBJ1-6, the V gene TRBV20-1, with TRBD1 identical over 8 bases. V lost 3 bases, J lost 4 bases, and 5 bases stayed unmatched. In germline, CDR1 is DFQATT, CDR2 SNEGSKA (reference sequence). CDR3 size: 15 residues. CDR3: CSARGQDKYNSPLHF. CDR3 sequence (DNA): TGCAGTGCTAGGGGACAGGATAAATATAATTCACCCCTCCACTTT.

This clonotype was recorded many times. The rearrangement links TRBV7-2 to TRBJ2-7; D remains ambiguous. V was cut by 5 bases and J by 2 bases, with 13 bases left in between. The germline gives CDR1 SGHTA, CDR2 FQGNSA. The CDR3 loop spans 14 amino acids. The CDR3 loop reads CASSRAVVAYEQYF. Written as DNA, the CDR3 is TGTGCCAGCAGCCGGGCGGTAGTTGCCTACGAGCAGTACTTC.

This clonotype was seen a few times. CDR3 DNA sequence: TGTGCCACCAGCAGAGATATCGAGACCCAGTACTTC. Translated: CATSRDIETQYF. The chain has TRBV15 and TRBJ2-5; D is unclear. The CDR3 length is 12 residues. Germline loops: CDR1 LNHNV, CDR2 YYDKDF (reference sequence). Trimming took 0 bases from V and 5 from J, leaving 4 bases between them.

This clonotype has a count of ten or more. The rearrangement joins TRBV20-1 to TRBJ2-3; D unclear. The germline V gene has CDR1 DFQATT and CDR2 SNEGSKA (reference sequence). The CDR3 covers 15 residues. V was pared by 1 base and J by 5 bases, with 16 bases between. As DNA, the CDR3 is TGCAGTGCTAGAGGGGCTCTCGGTTTAAGAGATACGCAGTATTTT. It yields the protein CSARGALGLRDTQYF.

This clonotype came up a few times. This chain joins TRBV7-2 and TRBJ1-5; D gene uncertain. This CDR3 region has 13 residues. Between the trimmed V and J ends, which lost 0 bases and 6 bases, there was a span of 6 bases. Germline CDR1 and CDR2: SGHTA and FQGNSA. The DNA for the CDR3 is TGTGCCAGCAGCTTAGCGTCCCGTCAGCCCCAGCATTTT. Its protein product is CASSLASRQPQHF.

This sequence joins TRBV27 and TRBJ1-1; D remains ambiguous. The germline V gene encodes CDR1 MNHEY and CDR2 SMNVEV (reference sequence). The CDR3 length is 15 residues. V gave up 4 bases and J gave up 3 bases, with 15 bases separating them. The CDR3 coding sequence is TGTGCCAGCAGTTCCCGCCCCAGGACGGACACTGAAGCTTTCTTT. This sequence encodes CASSSRPRTDTEAFF.

The chain is built from TRBV29-1 and TRBJ2-3, with unresolved D. This CDR3 has 14 amino acids. V lost 4 bases and J lost 4, with 15 bases in between. In germline, CDR1 is SQVTM, CDR2 ANQGSEA. This CDR3 is CSVGVEYEADTQYF. For the CDR3, the DNA is TGCAGCGTTGGGGTCGAGTATGAAGCAGATACGCAGTATTTT.

This clonotype occurred many times. This chain uses TRBV12-3 or TRBV12-4 with TRBJ1-2; D ambiguous. V lost 7 bases to trimming and J lost 4 bases, with 16 bases between them. This CDR3 is 14 amino acids long. The DNA of the CDR3 is TGTGCCAGCACTACCAACACAGCTCGCTATGGCTACACCTTC. Its translation is CASTTNTARYGYTF.

The table lists this clonotype with many counts. The chain uses TRBV5-4 and TRBJ1-6, with 11 bases lining up with TRBD1. CDR1 and CDR2 (germline): SGHNT, YYREEE (reference sequence). CDR3 length: 16 amino acids. With 4 bases clipped from V and 8 bases from J, the junction kept 8 bases outside the gene matches. The chain's CDR3 is CASSLVGQGDHSPLHF. CDR3 DNA: TGTGCCAGCAGCCTGGTGGGACAGGGGGACCATTCACCCCTCCACTTT.

This chain links TRBV5-1 with TRBJ2-3; TRBD2 matches 8 bases. There are 16 residues in the CDR3. Germline V lookup: CDR1 SGHRS, CDR2 YFSETQ. With 4 bases clipped from V and 4 bases from J, the junction kept 11 bases outside the gene matches. The CDR3 region has the DNA TGCGCCAGCAGCCGTTTTTCGGGAGGGCAAGCAGATACGCAGTATTTT. It translates to CASSRFSGGQADTQYF.

This clonotype was seen more than once but under ten times. This chain links TRBV10-1 with TRBJ2-7; possible D gene TRBD2, 5 bases. CDR1 is WNHNN and CDR2 is SYGVQD in the germline V gene (reference sequence). The CDR3 length is 13 residues. Trimming shortened V by 3 bases and J by 3 bases, and 9 bases separated the two germline ends. The CDR3 bases are TGCGCCAGCAGTGAAGAGGCGGGCTACGAGCAGTACTTC. It translates to CASSEEAGYEQYF.

This chain uses TRBV19 with TRBJ1-5, with a weak D call TRBD1 (5 bases). Germline V gene lookup returns CDR1 LNHDA and CDR2 SQIVND (reference sequence). Trimming removed 8 bases at V and 7 bases at J, with 21 bases between. CDR3 size: 15 residues. The CDR3 DNA reads TGTGCCAGTCGACCCTCCGGGACTACGAGGCAGCCCCAGCATTTT. Translating it yields CASRPSGTTRQPQHF.

The rearrangement uses TRBV10-3 and TRBJ2-2, with 7 bases identical to TRBD2. CDR1 and CDR2 (germline): ENHRY, SYGVKD. The CDR3 extends over 15 amino acids. With 9 bases clipped from V and 0 bases from J, the junction kept 7 bases outside the gene matches. DNA for the CDR3: TGTGCCATTTCTGGGCTAGCGGCGAACACCGGGGAGCTGTTTTTT. Protein sequence: CAISGLAANTGELFF.

This clonotype was seen many times. The rearrangement uses TRBV6-2 or TRBV6-3 and TRBJ2-5; D uncertain. Germline values: CDR1 MNHEY, CDR2 SVGEGT. This CDR3 has 13 amino acids. V gave up 8 bases and J gave up 5 bases, with 15 bases separating them. The DNA of the CDR3 is TGTGCCAGCGGGGTGCACGGCGGCGAGACCCAGTACTTC. Its protein product is CASGVHGGETQYF.

This clonotype came up many times. V is TRBV7-6 and J is TRBJ1-5; D gene ambiguous. From germline, CDR1 is SGHVS and CDR2 FNYEAQ. V lost 8 bases and J lost 5, with 16 bases in between. The length of the CDR3 is 14 residues. The CDR3: CASVPKREHQPQHF. DNA for the CDR3: TGTGCCAGCGTCCCTAAGAGGGAGCATCAGCCCCAGCATTTT. Full variable domain (remainder filled in from reference TRBV7-6 and TRBJ1-5): GAGVSQSPRYKVTKRGQDVALRCDPISGHVSLYWYRQALGQGPEFLTYFNYEAQQDKSGLPNDRFSAERPEGSISTLTIQRTEQRDSAMYRCASVPKREHQPQHFGDGTRLSIL.

Worth noting for this clonotype: At one boundary the junction diverges from the germline segment, which might be a read error. The chain joins TRBV28 to TRBJ2-3, with a tentative D call TRBD2 (6 bases). The CDR3 sequence is 15 residues long. From germline, CDR1 is MDHEN and CDR2 SYDVKM. The CDR3 spells CASTRTKASTVTQYF. CDR3 DNA: TGTGCCAGTACTAGGACTAAAGCTAGCACAGTTACGCAGTATTTT.

The J gene is TRBJ1-5, the V gene TRBV28, with 9 bases lining up with TRBD1. The CDR3 loop spans 17 amino acids. Trimming at V came to 6 bases and at J to 6 bases, leaving 15 bases not matched to a gene. Germline CDR1 is MDHEN and CDR2 is SYDVKM. The CDR3 is CASRTPGQGGFFQPQHF. CDR3 DNA sequence: TGTGCCAGCAGGACCCCGGGACAGGGAGGCTTTTTTCAGCCCCAGCATTTT.

The chain recombines TRBV15 with TRBJ1-6, with 9 positions matching TRBD1. This CDR3 is 14 amino acids long. The trim removed 6 bases at V and 8 bases at J, leaving 5 bases unmatched. Germline lookup yields CDR1 LNHNV and CDR2 YYDKDF (reference sequence). CDR3 loop: CATSKQGAYSPLHF. Here the CDR3 DNA reads TGTGCCACCAGTAAACAGGGGGCTTATTCACCCCTCCACTTT.

This chain links TRBV28 with TRBJ1-3; D is possibly TRBD1 (5 bases). CDR3 length: 16 residues. V lost 6 bases, J lost 0 bases, and 15 bases lay in between. CDR1 and CDR2 (germline): MDHEN, SYDVKM. The CDR3 spells CASSSLAGSSGNTIYF. In nucleotides, the CDR3 is TGTGCCAGCAGCAGTTTGGCAGGGAGCTCTGGAAACACCATATATTTT.

This clonotype was seen more than once but under ten times. V gene TRBV29-1 combines with J gene TRBJ2-1, with 8 bases fitting TRBD2. CDR3 size: 16 residues. Per the germline V gene, CDR1 is SQVTM and CDR2 is ANQGSEA. V was clipped by 5 bases and J by 2 bases; unmatched bases: 11. The CDR3 spells CSVRLAGVFTYNEQFF. The CDR3 coding sequence is TGCAGCGTTCGTCTAGCGGGTGTCTTTACCTACAATGAGCAGTTCTTC.

This clonotype was counted ten times or more. The genes are TRBV7-2 and TRBJ2-1; unclear D gene. The CDR3 consists of 13 residues. V lost 4 bases and J 7 bases, leaving 11 bases between the germline ends. The V gene's germline CDR1 is SGHTA and CDR2 FQGNSA. CDR3 region: CASSSQPDNEQFF. CDR3 coding DNA: TGTGCCAGCAGCTCCCAACCGGATAATGAGCAGTTCTTC. Full variable domain (outside the CDR3, taken from reference TRBV7-2 and TRBJ2-1): GAGVSQSPSNKVTEKGKDVELRCDPISGHTALYWYRQSLGQGLEFLIYFQGNSAPDKSGLPSDRFSAERTGGSVSTLTIQRTQQEDSAVYLCASSSQPDNEQFFGPGTRLTVL.